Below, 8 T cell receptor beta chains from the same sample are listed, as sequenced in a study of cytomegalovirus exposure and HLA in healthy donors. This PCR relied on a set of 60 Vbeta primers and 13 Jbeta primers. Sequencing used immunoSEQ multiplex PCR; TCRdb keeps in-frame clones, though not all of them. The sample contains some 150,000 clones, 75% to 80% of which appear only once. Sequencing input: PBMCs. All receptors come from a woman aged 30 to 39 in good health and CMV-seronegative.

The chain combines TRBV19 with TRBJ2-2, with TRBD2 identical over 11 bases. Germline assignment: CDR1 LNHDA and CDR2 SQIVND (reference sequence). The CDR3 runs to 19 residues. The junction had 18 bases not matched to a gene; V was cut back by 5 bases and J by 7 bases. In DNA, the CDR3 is TGTGCCAGTAGTCCGTCCATCTGGGGACTAGCGGTGGTGAACGGGGAGCTGTTTTTT. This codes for CASSPSIWGLAVVNGELFF.

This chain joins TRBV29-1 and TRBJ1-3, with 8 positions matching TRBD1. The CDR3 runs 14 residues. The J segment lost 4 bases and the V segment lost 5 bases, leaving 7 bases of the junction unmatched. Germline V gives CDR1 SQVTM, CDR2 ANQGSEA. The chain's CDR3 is CSVQTGGAGNTIYF. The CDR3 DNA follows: TGCAGCGTTCAAACAGGGGGAGCCGGAAACACCATATATTTT.

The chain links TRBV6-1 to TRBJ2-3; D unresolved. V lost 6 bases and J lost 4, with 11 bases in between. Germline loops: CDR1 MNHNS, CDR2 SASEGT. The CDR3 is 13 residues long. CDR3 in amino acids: CASRRLPPDTQYF. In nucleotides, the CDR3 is TGTGCCAGCAGGAGACTCCCTCCAGATACGCAGTATTTT.

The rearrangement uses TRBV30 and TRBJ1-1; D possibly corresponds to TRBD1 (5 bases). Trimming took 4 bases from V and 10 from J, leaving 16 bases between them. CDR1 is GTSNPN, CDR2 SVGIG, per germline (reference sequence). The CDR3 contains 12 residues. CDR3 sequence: CAWTPGTFGAFF. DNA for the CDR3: TGTGCCTGGACCCCAGGGACTTTCGGAGCTTTCTTT.

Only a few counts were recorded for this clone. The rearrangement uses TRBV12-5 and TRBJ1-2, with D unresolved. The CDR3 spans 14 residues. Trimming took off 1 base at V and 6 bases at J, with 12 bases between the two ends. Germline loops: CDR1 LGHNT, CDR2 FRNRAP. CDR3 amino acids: CASGLGSPANGYTF. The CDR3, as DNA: TGTGCTAGTGGTTTGGGGAGCCCGGCCAATGGCTACACCTTC.

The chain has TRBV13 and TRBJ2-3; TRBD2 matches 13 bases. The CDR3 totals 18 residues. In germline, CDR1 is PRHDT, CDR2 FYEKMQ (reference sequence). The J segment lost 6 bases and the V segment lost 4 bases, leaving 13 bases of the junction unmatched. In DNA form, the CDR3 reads TGTGCCAGCAGCTCCCGACTAGCGGGGGGTCGAACGGTGGATACGCAGTATTTT. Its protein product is CASSSRLAGGRTVDTQYF.

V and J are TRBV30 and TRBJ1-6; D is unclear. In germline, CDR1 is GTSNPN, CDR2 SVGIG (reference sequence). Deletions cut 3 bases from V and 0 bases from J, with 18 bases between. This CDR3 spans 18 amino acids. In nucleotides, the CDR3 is TGTGCCTGGAGAGCTTTCTCTAGCTGGAGCTCCTATAATTCACCCCTCCACTTT. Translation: CAWRAFSSWSSYNSPLHF.

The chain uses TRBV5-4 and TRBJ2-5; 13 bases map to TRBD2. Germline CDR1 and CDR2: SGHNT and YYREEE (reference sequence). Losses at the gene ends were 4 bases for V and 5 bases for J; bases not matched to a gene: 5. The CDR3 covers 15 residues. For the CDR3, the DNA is TGTGCCAGCAGCCTTACTAGCGGGGGGGCGGAGACCCAGTACTTC. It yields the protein CASSLTSGGAETQYF.